This T cell receptor beta chain was recovered during a study of Ad26.COV2.S vaccination and SARS-CoV-2 variants. Here immunoSEQ multiplex PCR was the method, and the copy in TCRdb shows in-frame clones only, minus some. The table shows about 320,000 clones, with approximately 86% occurring only once. Documented treatment: 19 received Ad26.COV2.S at low or high dose, single or two shots; roughly 5 received placebo; per-sample allocation not given. All samples were drawn on day 63, counting from the first vaccine or placebo injection. This clonotype was sampled from a person between 18 and 65 years old who received the Ad26.COV2.S COVID-19 vaccine or a placebo. Sequenced material: peripheral blood, taken in a trial of Ad26.COV2.S vaccine versus placebo.

The CDR3 sequence is CASSVGVQGAGEKLFF. The CDR3 DNA reads TGTGCCAGCAGCGTAGGGGTACAGGGGGCAGGTGAAAAACTGTTTTTT. The J gene is TRBJ1-4, the V gene TRBV9, with 9 bases aligning to TRBD1. This CDR3 is built from 16 residues. In germline, CDR1 is SGDLS, CDR2 YYNGEE. Trimming cost V 0 bases and J 7 bases; bases outside gene matches: 7. The full variable domain, in which reference TRBV9 and TRBJ1-4 provide the parts outside the CDR3, is DSGVTQTPKHLITATGQRVTLRCSPRSGDLSVYWYQQSLDQGLQFLIQYYNGEERAKGNILERFSAQQFPDLHSELNLSSLELGDSALYFCASSVGVQGAGEKLFFGSGTQLSVL.